This entry features one TCR beta chain sequence. Its antigen remains unknown. The sample comes from a study of cytotoxic CD8 clonotypes in ibrutinib-treated CLL. Study-level points and caveats: T-cell clonality at baseline went above that of age-matched healthy donors and rose and fell with circulating CD8+ T-cell counts.

Sequencing used immunoSEQ multiplex PCR; TCRdb keeps in-frame clones, though not all of them. There are about 130,000 clones in the sample; 79% occur only once, and 13% lies in the top ten. The CDR3 consists of 15 residues. The V and J ends lost 0 bases and 1 base, in that order; junction bases with no gene match: 3. Germline V gene lookup returns CDR1 SGHRS and CDR2 YFSETQ. The sequenced sample was PBMCs, obtained after 12 months of ibrutinib treatment. This sequence joins TRBV5-1 and TRBJ2-5; TRBD1 agrees at 7 bases. The clonotype originates from a human donor with chronic lymphocytic leukemia. In nucleotides, the CDR3 is TGCGCCAGCAGCTTGGAGGGGGCCAGCCAAGAGACCCAGTACTTC. Translated: CASSLEGASQETQYF. The full variable domain, completed using reference TRBV5-1 and TRBJ2-5, is KAGVTQTPRYLIKTRGQQVTLSCSPISGHRSVSWYQQTPGQGLQFLFEYFSETQRNKGNFPGRFSGRQFSNSRSEMNVSTLELGDSALYLCASSLEGASQETQYFGPGTRLLVL.